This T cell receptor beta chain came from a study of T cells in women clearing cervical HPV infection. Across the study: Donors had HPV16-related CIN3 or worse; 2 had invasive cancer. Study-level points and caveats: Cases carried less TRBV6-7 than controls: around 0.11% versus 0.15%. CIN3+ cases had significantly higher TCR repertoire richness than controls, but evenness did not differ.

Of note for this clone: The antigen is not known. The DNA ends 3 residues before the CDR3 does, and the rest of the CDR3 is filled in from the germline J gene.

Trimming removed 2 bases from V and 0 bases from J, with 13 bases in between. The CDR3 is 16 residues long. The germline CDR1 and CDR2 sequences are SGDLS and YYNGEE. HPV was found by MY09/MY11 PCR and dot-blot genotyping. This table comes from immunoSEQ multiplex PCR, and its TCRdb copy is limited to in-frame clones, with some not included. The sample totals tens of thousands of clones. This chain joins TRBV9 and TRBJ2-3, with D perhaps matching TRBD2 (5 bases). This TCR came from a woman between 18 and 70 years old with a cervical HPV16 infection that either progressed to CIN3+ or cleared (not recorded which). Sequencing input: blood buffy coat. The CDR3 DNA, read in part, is TGTGCCAGCAGCGTGAGCAGAGCGGCTAGCACAGATACG. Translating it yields CASSVSRAASTDT. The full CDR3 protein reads CASSVSRAASTDTQYF.